This T cell receptor (beta chain) came from a study of a mutant IDH1 vaccine in newly diagnosed glioma. For the study at large: Vaccine dosing followed radiotherapy by 4-6 weeks, or accompanied temozolomide cycles. The therapy given earlier, which was standard therapy, consisted of radiotherapy, temozolomide, or both, and most of the patients received both. Visits designated V12 and V13 were conducted at weeks 35 and 47, respectively.

Time point denoted: week 47, end of study. Vaccine doses each comprised 300 ug of mutant IDH1 20-mer peptide, with topical imiquimod. During weeks 1, 3, 5, 7, 11, 15, 19 and 23, patients received eight vaccinations. TCRdb's copy holds only in-frame clones and misses some; the assay was immunoSEQ multiplex PCR. There are fewer than 55,000 clones in the sample; roughly two thirds occur only once, and 4.5% to 5.5% lies in the top ten. V gave up 7 bases and J gave up 3 bases, with 4 bases separating them. CDR1 is SNHLY, CDR2 FYNNEI, per germline. This CDR3 has 10 amino acids. In the case of this clone: Its antigen is unidentified.

The material sequenced was peripheral blood mononuclear cells (PBMCs), taken from a glioma patient whose treatment included an IDH1 peptide vaccine. The receptor was derived from a middle-aged man with glioma. Some clones in this sample may be carry-over from other donors' samples. The chain combines TRBV2 with TRBJ2-7; unclear D gene. CDR3 sequence: CASNGYEQYF. CDR3 sequence (DNA): TGTGCCAGCAATGGCTACGAGCAGTACTTC.